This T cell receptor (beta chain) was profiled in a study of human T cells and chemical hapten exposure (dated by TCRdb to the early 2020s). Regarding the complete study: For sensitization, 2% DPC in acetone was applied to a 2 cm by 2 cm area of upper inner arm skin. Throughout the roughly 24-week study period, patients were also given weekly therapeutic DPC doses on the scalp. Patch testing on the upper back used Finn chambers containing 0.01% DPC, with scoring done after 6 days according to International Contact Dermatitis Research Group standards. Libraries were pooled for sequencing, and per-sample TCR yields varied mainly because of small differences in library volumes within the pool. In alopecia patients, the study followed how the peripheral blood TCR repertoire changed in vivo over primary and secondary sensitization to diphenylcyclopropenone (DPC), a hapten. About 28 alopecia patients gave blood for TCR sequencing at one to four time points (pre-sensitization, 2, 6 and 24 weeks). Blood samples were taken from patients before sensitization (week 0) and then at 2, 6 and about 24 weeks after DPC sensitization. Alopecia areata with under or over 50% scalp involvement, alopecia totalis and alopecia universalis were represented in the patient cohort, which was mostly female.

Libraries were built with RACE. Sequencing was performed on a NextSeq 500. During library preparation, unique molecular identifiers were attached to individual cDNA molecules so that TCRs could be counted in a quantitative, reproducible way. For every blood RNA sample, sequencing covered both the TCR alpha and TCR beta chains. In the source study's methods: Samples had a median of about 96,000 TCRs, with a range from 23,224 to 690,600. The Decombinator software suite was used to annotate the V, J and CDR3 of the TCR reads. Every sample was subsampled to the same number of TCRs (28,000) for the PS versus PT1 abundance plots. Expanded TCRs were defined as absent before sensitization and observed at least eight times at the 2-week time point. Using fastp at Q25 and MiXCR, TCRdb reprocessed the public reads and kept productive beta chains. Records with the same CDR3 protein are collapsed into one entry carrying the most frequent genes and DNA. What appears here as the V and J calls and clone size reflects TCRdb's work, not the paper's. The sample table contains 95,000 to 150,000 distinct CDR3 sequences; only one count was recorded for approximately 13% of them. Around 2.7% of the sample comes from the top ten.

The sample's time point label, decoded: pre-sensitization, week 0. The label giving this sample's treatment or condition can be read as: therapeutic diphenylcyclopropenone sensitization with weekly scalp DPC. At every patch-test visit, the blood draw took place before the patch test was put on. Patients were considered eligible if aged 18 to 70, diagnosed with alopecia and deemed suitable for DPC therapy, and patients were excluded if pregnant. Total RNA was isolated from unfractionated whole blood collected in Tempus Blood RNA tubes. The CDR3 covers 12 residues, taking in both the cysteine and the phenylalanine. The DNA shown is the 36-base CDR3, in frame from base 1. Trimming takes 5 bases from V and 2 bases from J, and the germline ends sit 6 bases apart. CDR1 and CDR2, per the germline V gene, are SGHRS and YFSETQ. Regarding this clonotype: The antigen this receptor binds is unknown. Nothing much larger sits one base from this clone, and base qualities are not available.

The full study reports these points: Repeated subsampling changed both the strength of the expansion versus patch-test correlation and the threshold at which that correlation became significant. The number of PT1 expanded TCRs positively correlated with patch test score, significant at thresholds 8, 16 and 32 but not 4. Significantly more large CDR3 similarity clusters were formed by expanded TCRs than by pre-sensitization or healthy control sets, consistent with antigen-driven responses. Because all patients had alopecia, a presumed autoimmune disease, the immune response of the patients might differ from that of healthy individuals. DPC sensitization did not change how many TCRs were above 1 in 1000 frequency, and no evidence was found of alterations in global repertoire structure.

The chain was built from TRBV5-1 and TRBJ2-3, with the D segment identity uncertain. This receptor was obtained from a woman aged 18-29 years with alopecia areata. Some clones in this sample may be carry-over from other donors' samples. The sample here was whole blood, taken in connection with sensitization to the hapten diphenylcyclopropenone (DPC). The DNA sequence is TGCGCCAGCAGTTCCCACACAGATACGCAGTATTTT. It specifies CASSSHTDTQYF. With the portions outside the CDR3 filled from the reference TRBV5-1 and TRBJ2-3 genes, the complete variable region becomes KAGVTQTPRYLIKTRGQQVTLSCSPISGHRSVSWYQQTPGQGLQFLFEYFSETQRNKGNFPGRFSGRQFSNSRSEMNVSTLELGDSALYLCASSSHTDTQYFGPGTRLTVL.